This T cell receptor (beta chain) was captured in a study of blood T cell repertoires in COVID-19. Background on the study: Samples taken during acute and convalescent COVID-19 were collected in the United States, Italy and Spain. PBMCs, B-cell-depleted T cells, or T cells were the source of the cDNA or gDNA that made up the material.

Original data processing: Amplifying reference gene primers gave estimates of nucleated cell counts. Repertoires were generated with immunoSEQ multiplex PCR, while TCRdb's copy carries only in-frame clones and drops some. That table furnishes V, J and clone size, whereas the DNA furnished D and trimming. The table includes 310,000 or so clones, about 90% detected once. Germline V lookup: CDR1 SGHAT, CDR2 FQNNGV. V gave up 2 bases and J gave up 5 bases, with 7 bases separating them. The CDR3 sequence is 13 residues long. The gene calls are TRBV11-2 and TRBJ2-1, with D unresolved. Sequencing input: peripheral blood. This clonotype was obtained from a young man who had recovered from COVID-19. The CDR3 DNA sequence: TGTGCCAGCAGCTTAACGCGTAACAATGAGCAGTTCTTC. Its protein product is CASSLTRNNEQFF.